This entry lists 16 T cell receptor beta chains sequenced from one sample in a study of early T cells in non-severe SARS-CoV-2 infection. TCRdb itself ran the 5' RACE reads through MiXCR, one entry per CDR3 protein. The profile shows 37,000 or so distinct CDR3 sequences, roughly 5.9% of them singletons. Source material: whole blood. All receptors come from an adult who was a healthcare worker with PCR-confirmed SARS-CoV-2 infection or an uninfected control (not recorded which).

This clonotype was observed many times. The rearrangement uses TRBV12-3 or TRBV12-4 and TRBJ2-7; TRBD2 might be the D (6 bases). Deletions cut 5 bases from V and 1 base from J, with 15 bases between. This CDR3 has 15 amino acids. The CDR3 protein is CASSPSLSGSYEQYF. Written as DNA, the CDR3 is TGTGCCAGCAGTCCCTCTCTTAGCGGATCCTACGAGCAGTACTTC.

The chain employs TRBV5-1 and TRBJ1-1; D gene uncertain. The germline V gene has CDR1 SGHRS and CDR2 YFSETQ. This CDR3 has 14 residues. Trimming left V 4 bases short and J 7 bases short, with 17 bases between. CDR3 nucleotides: TGCGCCAGCAGCCCGCGACACGGGGAGGGTGAAGCTTTCTTT. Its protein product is CASSPRHGEGEAFF.

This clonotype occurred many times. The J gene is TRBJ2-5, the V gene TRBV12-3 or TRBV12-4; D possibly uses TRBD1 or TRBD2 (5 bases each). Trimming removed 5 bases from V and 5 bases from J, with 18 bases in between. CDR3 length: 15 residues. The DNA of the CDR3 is TGTGCCAGCAGTGGGGCCCTAGAGGGTAGGGAGACCCAGTACTTC. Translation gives CASSGALEGRETQYF.

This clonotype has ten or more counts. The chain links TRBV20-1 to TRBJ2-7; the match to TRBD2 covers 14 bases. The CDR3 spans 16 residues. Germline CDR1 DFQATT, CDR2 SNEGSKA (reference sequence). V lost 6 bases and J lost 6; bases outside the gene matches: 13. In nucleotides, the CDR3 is TGCAGTGCCAGCCCGGGACTAGCGGGAGTGGGAGTCGAGCAGTACTTC. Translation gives CSASPGLAGVGVEQYF.

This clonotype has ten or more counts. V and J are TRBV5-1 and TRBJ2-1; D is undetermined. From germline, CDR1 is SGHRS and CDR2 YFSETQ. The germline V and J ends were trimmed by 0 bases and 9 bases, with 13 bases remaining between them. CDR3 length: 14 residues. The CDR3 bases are TGCGCCAGCAGCTTGGACCGGGCAGGCAGTGAGCAGTTCTTC. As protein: CASSLDRAGSEQFF.

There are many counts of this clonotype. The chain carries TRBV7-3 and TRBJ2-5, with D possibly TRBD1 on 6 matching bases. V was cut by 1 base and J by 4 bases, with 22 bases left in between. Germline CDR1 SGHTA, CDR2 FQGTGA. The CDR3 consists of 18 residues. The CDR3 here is CASSLMGAGPDVGETQYF. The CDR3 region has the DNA TGTGCCAGCAGCTTAATGGGGGCGGGCCCGGACGTTGGAGAGACCCAGTACTTC.

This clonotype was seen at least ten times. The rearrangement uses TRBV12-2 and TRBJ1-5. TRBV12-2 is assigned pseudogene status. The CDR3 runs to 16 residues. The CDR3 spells CASRHTEFSRNQPQHF. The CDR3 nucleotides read TGTGCAAGTCGCCATACCGAGTTTTCTCGCAATCAGCCCCAGCATTTT.

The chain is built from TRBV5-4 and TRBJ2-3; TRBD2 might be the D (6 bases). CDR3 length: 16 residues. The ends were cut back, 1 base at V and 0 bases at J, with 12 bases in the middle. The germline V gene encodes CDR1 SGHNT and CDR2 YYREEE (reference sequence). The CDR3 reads CASSLPGGSSTDTQYF. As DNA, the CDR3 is TGTGCCAGCAGCTTGCCTGGAGGGAGCAGCACAGATACGCAGTATTTT. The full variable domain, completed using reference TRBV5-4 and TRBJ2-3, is ETGVTQSPTHLIKTRGQQVTLRCSSQSGHNTVSWYQQALGQGPQFIFQYYREEENGRGNFPPRFSGLQFPNYSSELNVNALELDDSALYLCASSLPGGSSTDTQYFGPGTRLTVL.

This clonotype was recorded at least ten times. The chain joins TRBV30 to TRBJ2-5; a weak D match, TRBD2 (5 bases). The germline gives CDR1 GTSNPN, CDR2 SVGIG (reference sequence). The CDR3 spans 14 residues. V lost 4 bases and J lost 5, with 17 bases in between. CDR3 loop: CAWNVAGIRETQYF. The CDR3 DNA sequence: TGTGCCTGGAATGTCGCGGGCATAAGGGAGACCCAGTACTTC.

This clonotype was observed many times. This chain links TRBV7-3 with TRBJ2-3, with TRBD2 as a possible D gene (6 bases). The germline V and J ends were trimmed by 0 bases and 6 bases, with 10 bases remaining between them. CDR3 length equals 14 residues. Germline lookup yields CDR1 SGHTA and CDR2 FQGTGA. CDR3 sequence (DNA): TGTGCCAGCAGCTTAACTGTACTAGCTGATACGCAGTATTTT. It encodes CASSLTVLADTQYF.

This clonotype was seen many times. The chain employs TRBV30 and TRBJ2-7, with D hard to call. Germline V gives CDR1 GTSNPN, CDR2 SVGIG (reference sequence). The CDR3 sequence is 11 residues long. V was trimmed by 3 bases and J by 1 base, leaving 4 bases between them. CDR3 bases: TGTGCCTGGAGGGGGTCCTACGAGCAGTACTTC. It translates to CAWRGSYEQYF.

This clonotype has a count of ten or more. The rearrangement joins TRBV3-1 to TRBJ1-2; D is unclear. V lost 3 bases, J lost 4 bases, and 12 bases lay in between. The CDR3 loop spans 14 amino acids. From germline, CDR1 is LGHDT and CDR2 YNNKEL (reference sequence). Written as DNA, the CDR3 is TGTGCCAGCAGCCACCTCGGACGGACCTATGGCTACACCTTC. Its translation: CASSHLGRTYGYTF.

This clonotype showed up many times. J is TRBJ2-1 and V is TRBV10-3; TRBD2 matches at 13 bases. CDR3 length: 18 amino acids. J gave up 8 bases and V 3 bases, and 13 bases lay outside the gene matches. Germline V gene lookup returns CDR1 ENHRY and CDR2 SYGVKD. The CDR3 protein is CAISEKMGLAGLRDEQFF. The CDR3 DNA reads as TGTGCCATCAGTGAAAAGATGGGACTAGCGGGGCTCCGGGATGAGCAGTTCTTC.

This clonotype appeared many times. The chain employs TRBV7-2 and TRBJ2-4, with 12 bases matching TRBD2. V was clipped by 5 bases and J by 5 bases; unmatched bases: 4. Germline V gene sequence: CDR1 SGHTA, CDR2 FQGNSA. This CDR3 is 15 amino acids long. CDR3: CASSQTSGSQNIQYF. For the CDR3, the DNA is TGTGCCAGCAGCCAGACTAGCGGGAGCCAAAACATTCAGTACTTC.

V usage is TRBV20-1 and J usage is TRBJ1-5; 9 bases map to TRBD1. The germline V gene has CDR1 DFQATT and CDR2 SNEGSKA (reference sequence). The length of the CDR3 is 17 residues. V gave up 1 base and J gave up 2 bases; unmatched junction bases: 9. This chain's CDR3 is CSARAGGTGFGNQPQHF. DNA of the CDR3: TGCAGTGCTAGAGCCGGGGGGACAGGGTTTGGCAATCAGCCCCAGCATTTT.

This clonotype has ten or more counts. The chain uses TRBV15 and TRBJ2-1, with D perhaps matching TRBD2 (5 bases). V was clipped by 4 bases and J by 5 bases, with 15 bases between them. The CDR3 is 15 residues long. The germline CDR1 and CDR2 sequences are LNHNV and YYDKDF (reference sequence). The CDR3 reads CATSTAGSGNNEQFF. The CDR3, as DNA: TGTGCCACCAGCACCGCGGGCAGCGGTAACAATGAGCAGTTCTTC.